Shown below are 17 T cell receptor beta chains from a single sample sequenced in a study of tissue T cells after allogeneic stem cell transplantation. The table came from immunoSEQ multiplex PCR; TCRdb's copy has only in-frame clones and leaves some out. Among over 3,500 clones listed, 45% were seen once. As to time point: mouse harvest day 14 after allogeneic transplant. The graft held 10^6 splenic CD5+ T cells and 10^7 T-cell-depleted bone marrow cells. Input material: gut tissue. These receptors were taken from a female BALB/c mouse given C57BL/6 T cells with graft-versus-host disease after an allogeneic hematopoietic cell transplant.

There are a few counts of this clone. Germline and genes here are mouse. The read terminates 1 residue ahead of where the CDR3 ends, so the germline J gene completes it. The chain links TRBV31 to TRBJ1-1; 8 bases agree with TRBD1. CDR3 size: 15 residues. V lost 0 bases and J lost 1; bases outside the gene matches: 4. Germline assignment: CDR1 GKSSPN and CDR2 SITVG. The chain's CDR3 is CAWSLDRGGNTEVFF. The CDR3 bases that were read are TGTGCCTGGAGTCTAGACAGGGGAGGAAACACAGAAGTCTTC. Full variable domain (outside the CDR3, taken from reference TRBV31 and TRBJ1-1): AQTIHQWPVAEIKAVGSPLSLGCTIKGKSSPNLYWYWQATGGTLQQLFYSITVGQVESVVQLNLSASRPKDDQFILSTEKLLLSHSGFYLCAWSLDRGGNTEVFFGKGTRLTVV.

This clone was seen more than once but under ten times. Gene names denote mouse genes. The covered CDR3 bases are TGTGCCAGCAGTGAGGACAGGGGTAGTGCAGAAACGCTGTAT. As protein: CASSEDRGSAETLY. The whole CDR3 sequence reads CASSEDRGSAETLYF. This chain joins TRBV13-3 and TRBJ2-3; TRBD1 matches at 9 bases. The read comes to an end 1 residue before the CDR3 does, leaving the germline J gene to fill in the end. This CDR3 is built from 15 residues. The V segment lost 2 bases and the J segment 0 bases; nucleotides outside the gene matches: 1. CDR1 is NNHDY and CDR2 is SYVADS in the germline V gene.

Concerning this clone: Genes and germline come from the mouse. The covered CDR3 bases are TGTGCCAGCAGCCCGGACAGGGCGAACACAGAAGTCTTC. Residues: CASSPDRANTEVF. Given in full, the CDR3 is CASSPDRANTEVFF. V gene TRBV5 combines with J gene TRBJ1-1; TRBD1 aligns across 8 bases. The read ends 1 residue before the CDR3 terminus; that terminus is restored from the germline J gene. V was pared by 4 bases and J by 1 base, with 2 bases of the junction left unmatched. The germline gives CDR1 LGHNA, CDR2 YNLKQL (reference sequence). The CDR3 covers 14 residues.

On this clone: Gene names refer to mouse genes. The read falls 1 residue short of the CDR3 end, and the missing part is taken from the germline J gene. The chain links TRBV12-1 to TRBJ2-7; D is possibly TRBD2 (7 bases). Germline CDR1 and CDR2: SGHSN and HYEKVE. V was shortened by 0 bases and J by 6 bases, with 14 bases between the two germline ends. The CDR3 is 14 amino acids. The CDR3 reads CASSLGGRRVEQYF. CDR3 DNA (partial): TGTGCCAGCTCTCTCGGGGGGCGGAGGGTTGAACAGTAC.

Comment on this clone: All gene names here are mouse names. The sequenced part of the CDR3 DNA is TGTGCCAGCAGCCCTGGGACAGGTCAAAACACCTTGTAC. It encodes CASSPGTGQNTLY. The full CDR3 sequence reads CASSPGTGQNTLYF. The chain uses TRBV26 and TRBJ2-4; 7 positions agree with TRBD1. The read terminates 1 residue before the CDR3 end, so the remaining end is supplied by the germline J gene. Trimming at V came to 6 bases and at J to 1 base, leaving 4 bases not matched to a gene. The germline CDR1 and CDR2 sequences are KGHPV and FQNQEV (reference sequence). CDR3 length equals 14 residues.

Notes on this clone: These gene names are mouse names. The read ends 1 residue shy of where the CDR3 ends; the end is completed using the germline J gene. The chain joins TRBV26 to TRBJ2-3; possible D gene TRBD1, 6 bases. CDR1 and CDR2 (germline): KGHPV, FQNQEV (reference sequence). V dropped 2 bases and J dropped 3 bases, with 6 bases sitting between them. This CDR3 has 13 amino acids. The CDR3 reads CASSLQGAETLYF. The part of the CDR3 DNA that was read is TGTGCCAGCAGTCTGCAGGGGGCAGAAACGCTGTAT.

This clone showed up just a few times. Germline and genes: mouse. The CDR3 DNA, read in part, is TGTGCCAGCAGTCTGGGGTATTCTGGAAATACGCTCTAT. Translating gives CASSLGYSGNTLY. The complete CDR3 sequence is CASSLGYSGNTLYF. The chain uses TRBV26 and TRBJ1-3; D is uncertain. The read falls 1 residue short of the CDR3 end, and the missing part is taken from the germline J gene. This CDR3 is 14 amino acids long. V lost 2 bases to trimming and J lost 0 bases, with 5 bases between them. The germline V gene encodes CDR1 KGHPV and CDR2 FQNQEV (reference sequence).

This clone was detected a few times. Gene names follow the mouse nomenclature. The read ends 1 residue shy of where the CDR3 ends; the end is completed using the germline J gene. The chain carries TRBV12-1 and TRBJ2-5; D possibly corresponds to TRBD1 (6 bases). V lost 4 bases, J lost 6 bases, and 13 bases lay in between. The germline gives CDR1 SGHSN, CDR2 HYEKVE. The CDR3 sequence is 13 residues long. Here the CDR3 reads CASSPQGGDTQYF. CDR3 DNA (partial): TGTGCCAGCTCCCCACAGGGCGGGGACACCCAGTAC.

Within the sample, this clone is medium-sized. Mouse gene names and germline throughout. CDR3 bases read: TGCTCCAGCAGTCAAACAGGGAACTCCGACTACACC. This translates into CSSSQTGNSDYT. The whole CDR3 is CSSSQTGNSDYTF. The chain has TRBV23 and TRBJ1-2; the table's D call, TRBD1, was not checked against the DNA. The CDR3 is cut off 1 residue early in the read; its end comes from the germline J gene. This CDR3 is built from 13 residues. The germline V gene encodes CDR1 KGHTA and CDR2 FQNQQP.

This clone qualifies as medium-sized. Gene names follow the mouse nomenclature. The read stops 1 residue short of the end of the CDR3; the missing end is completed from the germline J gene. This rearrangement joins TRBV15 to TRBJ2-2; TRBD1 agrees at 7 bases. CDR1 and CDR2 (germline): SGHND, FRSKSL. There are 14 residues in the CDR3. With 6 bases clipped from V and 3 bases from J, the junction kept 4 bases outside the gene matches. CDR3 loop: CASRHDRDTGQLYF. CDR3 DNA, as far as it was read: TGTGCCAGCAGGCACGACAGGGACACCGGGCAGCTCTAC.

A word on this clone: The gene names here belong to mouse. Coverage ceases 1 residue before the CDR3 finishes, and the germline J gene fills in the end. V is TRBV13-1 and J is TRBJ1-2; D call uncertain. CDR3 size: 13 residues. V was cut by 4 bases and J by 0 bases, with 7 bases left in between. The germline V gene has CDR1 NSHNY and CDR2 SYGAGN. The CDR3 spells CASSSDPNSDYTF. The sequenced part of the CDR3 DNA is TGTGCCAGCAGTTCTGATCCAAACTCCGACTACACC.

Concerning this clone: The gene names given are mouse names. The sequence runs out 1 residue before the end of the CDR3; the remainder is reconstructed from the germline J gene. This chain joins TRBV14 and TRBJ2-2; D is unclear. Deletions cut 1 base from V and 2 bases from J, with 6 bases between. Germline CDR1 is SGHDT and CDR2 is FRDEAV. The CDR3 has 14 residues. The CDR3 DNA, read in part, is TGTGCCAGCAGTTTCATTCGGAACACCGGGCAGCTCTAC. Protein sequence: CASSFIRNTGQLY. In full, the CDR3 is CASSFIRNTGQLYF.

To note about this clone: The genes are named according to mouse. Read data end 1 residue before the CDR3 end; the end is taken from the germline J gene. The chain is built from TRBV15 and TRBJ1-1; no clear D gene. The CDR3 consists of 13 residues. Germline-derived CDR1 and CDR2 are SGHND and FRSKSL. V was clipped by 2 bases and J by 1 base, with 5 bases between them. CDR3 amino acids: CASSLNKNTEVFF. The covered CDR3 bases are TGTGCCAGCAGTTTAAACAAAAACACAGAAGTCTTC.

This clone has more than one count but fewer than ten. Germline and genes here are mouse. The CDR3 extends 1 residue past the end of the read, so its final part is completed from the germline J gene. This chain joins TRBV26 and TRBJ1-3, with TRBD1 identical over 7 bases. This CDR3 spans 15 amino acids. The J segment lost 0 bases and the V segment lost 6 bases, leaving 5 bases of the junction unmatched. Germline CDR1 reads KGHPV; CDR2 reads FQNQEV (reference sequence). Partial CDR3 DNA: TGTGCCAGCAGGAGACAGGGAAATTCTGGAAATACGCTCTAT. It specifies CASRRQGNSGNTLY. The full-length CDR3 reads as CASRRQGNSGNTLYF.

A word on this clone: Germline and genes: mouse. The read comes to an end 1 residue before the CDR3 does, leaving the germline J gene to fill in the end. The J gene is TRBJ2-7, the V gene TRBV4, with TRBD2 matching 8 bases. With V trimmed by 8 bases and J by 4 bases, 7 bases remained unmatched. Germline CDR1 is LGHDT and CDR2 is YNNKQL (reference sequence). The CDR3 has 13 residues. The CDR3 is CASGGGLVYEQYF. The CDR3 bases that were read are TGTGCCAGCGGTGGGGGACTGGTTTATGAACAGTAC.

Relative to its sample, this clone is medium-sized (0.01 to 0.1%). Mouse germline and gene names are used. The sequence runs out 1 residue before the end of the CDR3; the remainder is reconstructed from the germline J gene. The chain is built from TRBV26 and TRBJ2-4, with D perhaps matching TRBD1 (5 bases). V gave up 4 bases and J gave up 4 bases, with 6 bases separating them. This CDR3 is built from 12 residues. Germline V lookup: CDR1 KGHPV, CDR2 FQNQEV (reference sequence). This CDR3 is CASSPTENTLYF. CDR3 bases read: TGTGCCAGCAGTCCGACAGAAAACACCTTGTAC.

In the case of this clone: The genes and germline here are from mouse. The read ends 1 residue shy of where the CDR3 ends; the end is completed using the germline J gene. The chain has TRBV19 and TRBJ2-5, with 8 nucleotides matching TRBD2. The V gene end was trimmed by 4 bases and the J gene end by 5 bases; junction bases not matched to a gene: 6. This CDR3 has 14 residues. CDR1 is FNHDT, CDR2 SITEND, per germline (reference sequence). The DNA read from the CDR3 is TGTGCCAGCAGTCCGGGGGGGCGTGGAGACACCCAGTAC. Amino acid sequence: CASSPGGRGDTQY. In full, the CDR3 is CASSPGGRGDTQYF.